Listed here is a single TCR beta chain. Antigen specificity is unknown. The data are from a study of cytomegalovirus exposure and HLA in healthy donors. Overall study: The approximately 110 validation repertoires used the same platform as the 666 first-cohort repertoires, a later analysis reported. Whole-study findings and limits: Later, an analysis found that TCR clusters from the first cohort tended to co-occur in the 95 to 150 validation repertoires. Both high specificity and high sensitivity reportedly marked the classifier's diagnosis of cytomegalovirus status. In vitro data verified three CMV-associated chains as specific for CMV antigens.

Looked up from germline, CDR1 is SGHDT and CDR2 is YYEEEE. This CDR3 contains 16 residues. V gave up 7 bases and J gave up 6 bases; unmatched junction bases: 18. The repertoire was sequenced with immunoSEQ multiplex PCR; TCRdb's copy has only in-frame clones and lacks some. The sample holds a few hundred thousand clones, more than 75% seen once. This receptor was taken from a woman aged 18-35 years in good health and CMV-seronegative. Input material: PBMCs. The chain couples TRBV5-6 to TRBJ1-2; 7 bases align to TRBD1. As DNA, the CDR3 is TGTGCCAGCGCGACACCCGGGCAGGGGGGATACGATGGCTACACCTTC. Translation gives CASATPGQGGYDGYTF. The full variable domain, rest sourced from reference TRBV5-6 and TRBJ1-2, is DAGVTQSPTHLIKTRGQQVTLRCSPKSGHDTVSWYQQALGQGPQFIFQYYEEEERQRGNFPDRFSGHQFPNYSSELNVNALLLGDSALYLCASATPGQGGYDGYTFGSGTRLTVV.